These T cell receptor beta chains were read from a single sample in a study of post-analysis software for immune sequencing data. TCRdb fed the PCR reads into MiXCR, producing one record per CDR3 protein. The table lists fewer than 900,000 distinct CDR3 sequences, 35% to 55% of them singletons. Sequences were obtained from blood. All receptors come from a girl aged 5-17 years with multiple sclerosis. The conserved cysteine and the conserved F or W are not part of the CDR3 here. Part of the rows lack a size; the others show once, few, many or a class for expanded clones.

cdr3_length clone_size v_call cdr3_aa
16 NA TRBV7-2 ASSLPGLAGGHYNEQF
12 NA TRBV7-8 ASTSETGGEKLF
12 NA TRBV3-1 ASSRPGQHEKLF
13 many TRBV7-2 ASSLKREGYNEQF
10 few TRBV5-5 ASGQAGDEQF
13 few TRBV20-1 SALTGTSGTYEQY
17 few TRBV4-3 ASSQDWGGAESFTDTQY
13 NA TRBV6-4 ASQPQARPNYGYT
11 NA TRBV28 ASIGGRRDTQY
14 NA TRBV27 ASSLTSGTSGGTQY
14 NA TRBV10-3 AISESGSGSLNEQF
15 NA TRBV6-2/TRBV6-3 ASSYLGTGGPNTEAF
14 NA TRBV12-3/TRBV12-4 ASALGGRVFYNEQF
11 many TRBV9 ASSVGGDYGYT
13 few TRBV7-3 ASSAAGGHGVEQF
13 NA TRBV5-1 ASSPRAGDPYGYT